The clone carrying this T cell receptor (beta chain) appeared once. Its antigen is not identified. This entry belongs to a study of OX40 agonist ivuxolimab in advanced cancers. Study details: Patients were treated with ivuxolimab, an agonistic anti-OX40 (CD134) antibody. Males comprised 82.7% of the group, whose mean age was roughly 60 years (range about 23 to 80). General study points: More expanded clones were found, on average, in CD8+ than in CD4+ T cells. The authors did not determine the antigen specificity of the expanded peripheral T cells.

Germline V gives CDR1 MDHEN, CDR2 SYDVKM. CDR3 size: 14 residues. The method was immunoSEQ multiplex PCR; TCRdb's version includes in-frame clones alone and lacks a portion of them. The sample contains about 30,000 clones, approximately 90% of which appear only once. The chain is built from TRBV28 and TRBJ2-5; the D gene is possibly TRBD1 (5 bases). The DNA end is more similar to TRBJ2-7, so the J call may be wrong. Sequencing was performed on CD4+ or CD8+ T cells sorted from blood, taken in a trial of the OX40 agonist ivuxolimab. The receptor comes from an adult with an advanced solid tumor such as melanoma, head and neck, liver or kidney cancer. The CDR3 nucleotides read TGTGCCAGCAGTTTAACAGGTGTGACCTACGAGCAGTACTTC. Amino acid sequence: CASSLTGVTYEQYF.